Listed below are T cell receptor beta chains from one sample, sequenced in a study of T cell repertoires in cytomegalovirus infection. MiXCR was run by TCRdb on the reads, yielding one entry per CDR3 protein. The sample has around 770,000 distinct CDR3 sequences, 25% to 30% seen once; the top ten hold about an eighth. Antigens for these TCRs are unknown. Specimen: cultured CD8+ T cells from PBMCs, collected from culture after CMV antigen stimulation. The receptors were sampled from a human donor in good health (CMV status not recorded). Some clones in this sample may be carry-over from other donors' samples. The CDR3 runs from the conserved cysteine through the conserved F or W. A D gene is named only where the DNA matches it firmly. Size values are once, few and many counts, or a class for expanded clones, and some rows have none.

j_call clone_size d_call v_call cdr3_aa cdr3_nt
TRBJ1-1 few . TRBV12-5 CASGLDYVGTEAFF TGTGCTAGTGGTTTGGACTACGTGGGCACTGAAGCTTTCTTT
TRBJ2-3 few TRBD2 TRBV12-3/TRBV12-4 CASSHPKRDSTDTQYF TGTGCCAGCAGCCATCCCAAGCGGGATAGCACAGATACGCAGTATTTT
TRBJ2-2 . . TRBV6-5 CASSYRGGNTGELFF TGTGCCAGCAGTTATAGGGGGGGGAACACCGGGGAGCTGTTTTTT
TRBJ2-1 many TRBD2 TRBV27 CASSFSSGGLYNEQFF TGTGCCAGCAGTTTTTCTAGCGGGGGGTTATACAATGAGCAGTTCTTC
TRBJ2-2 few TRBD2 TRBV19 CASSSSVPSGGRTGELFF TGTGCCAGTAGTAGTTCGGTGCCTAGCGGGGGACGCACCGGGGAGCTGTTTTTT
TRBJ2-5 . TRBD1 TRBV10-3 CAISGGQGGTETQYF TGTGCCATCAGTGGCGGACAGGGTGGAACTGAGACCCAGTACTTC
TRBJ1-1 many TRBD1 TRBV6-1 CASMRTGGSGVTEAFF TGTGCCAGCATGAGGACAGGGGGATCCGGGGTCACTGAAGCTTTCTTT
TRBJ1-4 . . TRBV5-8 CASSLDREGWTNEKLFF TGTGCCAGCAGCTTGGATCGGGAAGGGTGGACTAATGAAAAACTGTTTTTT
TRBJ1-2 few . TRBV7-9 CASSPTKFRDGYTF TGTGCCAGCAGCCCGACTAAATTTCGTGATGGCTACACCTTC
TRBJ2-1 few TRBD1 TRBV6-6 CASRGLDRGQIYNEQFF TGTGCCAGCAGGGGCCTTGACAGGGGCCAAATTTACAATGAGCAGTTCTTC
TRBJ2-1 many . TRBV6-2/TRBV6-3 CASSEDSNEQFF TGTGCCAGCAGTGAAGACAGCAATGAGCAGTTCTTC
TRBJ2-1 once . TRBV6-1 CASSYRSRRGLYNEQFF TGTGCCAGCAGTTACCGGTCCCGGAGGGGGCTCTACAATGAGCAGTTCTTC
TRBJ2-1 many TRBD1 TRBV7-8 CASSTRTGSSYNEQFF TGTGCCAGCAGCACCCGGACAGGGAGCTCCTACAATGAGCAGTTCTTC
TRBJ1-4 few . TRBV10-3 CAIRDKDGPNEKLFF TGTGCCATCAGGGATAAGGACGGTCCGAATGAAAAACTGTTTTTT
TRBJ1-3 few . TRBV7-8 CAGKVPGHRNTIYF TGTGCCGGAAAGGTACCGGGACACAGAAACACCATATATTTT